Listed here are 8 T cell receptor beta chains from one sample, sequenced in a study of blood T cells in healthy people across ages (dated by TCRdb to between 2014 and 2016). The method behind the library was 5' RACE. The sample was run on an Illumina HiSeq 2500. A second PCR of about 7 to 12 cycles was run with a J-beta primer mix and a sample-barcoded 5' primer. TCRdb trimmed the raw reads at Q25, called clones with MiXCR and kept productive beta chains. CDR3 protein sequences are deduplicated, and each keeps its most common genes and DNA. Across this sample there are about 830,000 distinct CDR3 sequences, with roughly 60% seen only once. The ten largest clones add up to 28% of the sample. Sequenced sample: blood. Every receptor here comes from a man under 40 in good health.

There are a few counts of this clonotype. This sequence joins TRBV4-3 and TRBJ2-5; weak D call: TRBD1 (6 bases). The CDR3 has 15 residues. Germline-derived CDR1 and CDR2 are LGHNA and YSLEER. Trimming took off 4 bases at V and 2 bases at J, with 14 bases between the two ends. CDR3 coding DNA: TGCGCCAGCAGCCCACAACTGGGACAACAAGAGACCCAGTACTTC. Translating it yields CASSPQLGQQETQYF.

This chain links TRBV6-1 with TRBJ2-7; 7 positions agree with TRBD2. The J call is doubtful: the DNA matches TRBJ2-4 better. This CDR3 has 12 amino acids. Germline V CDR1 and CDR2: MNHNS, SASEGT. Written as DNA, the CDR3 is TGTGCCACCGAATTGGGCGGGGGCATTCAGTACTTC. Translated, it gives CATELGGGIQYF.

V and J are TRBV6-2 or TRBV6-3 and TRBJ2-2; D unclear. CDR1 is MNHEY, CDR2 SVGEGT, per germline. Trimming stripped 8 bases from V and 6 bases from J, with 19 bases between. The CDR3 is 15 residues long. The CDR3 sequence is CASGSKGAKAGELFF. In DNA form, the CDR3 reads TGTGCCAGCGGTTCCAAGGGTGCGAAGGCCGGGGAGCTGTTTTTT.

This clonotype has only one observation. The gene calls are TRBV7-2 and TRBJ2-5, with a tentative D call TRBD2 (6 bases). The germline V gene has CDR1 SGHTA and CDR2 FQGNSA. Trimming cost V 2 bases and J 2 bases, with 12 bases left between them. This CDR3 has 15 residues. The CDR3 reads CASSLQRGGQETQYF. CDR3 nucleotides: TGTGCCAGCAGCTTACAACGGGGAGGTCAAGAGACCCAGTACTTC.

This rearrangement joins TRBV7-2 to TRBJ1-5; TRBD1 aligns across 7 bases. With V trimmed by 5 bases and J by 4 bases, 8 bases remained unmatched. The CDR3 covers 15 residues. From germline, CDR1 is SGHTA and CDR2 FQGNSA. The CDR3 DNA follows: TGTGCCAGCAGCACGGGAGGGGGCGCGAATCAGCCCCAGCATTTT. Protein: CASSTGGGANQPQHF. Combining the CDR3 with reference TRBV7-2 and TRBJ1-5 gives the whole variable domain GAGVSQSPSNKVTEKGKDVELRCDPISGHTALYWYRQSLGQGLEFLIYFQGNSAPDKSGLPSDRFSAERTGGSVSTLTIQRTQQEDSAVYLCASSTGGGANQPQHFGDGTRLSIL.

The chain is built from TRBV6-1 and TRBJ2-7; weak D call: TRBD1 (5 bases). The length of the CDR3 is 12 residues. CDR1 MNHNS and CDR2 SASEGT come from the germline V gene. V lost 8 bases and J lost 7, with 15 bases in between. The CDR3: CASWGWRKEQYF. In DNA, the CDR3 is TGTGCCAGCTGGGGCTGGCGGAAGGAGCAGTACTTC.

V gene TRBV7-2 combines with J gene TRBJ1-2, with a weak D call TRBD1 (6 bases). The CDR3 totals 15 residues. CDR1 and CDR2 (germline): SGHTA, FQGNSA. V was cut by 5 bases and J by 3 bases, with 16 bases left in between. The CDR3 spells CASSQGTRSDYGYTF. The CDR3, as DNA: TGTGCCAGCAGCCAGGGGACACGAAGCGACTATGGCTACACCTTC.

The chain carries TRBV24-1 and TRBJ1-2, with 8 bases that match TRBD1. CDR1 KGHDR and CDR2 SFDVKD come from the germline V gene. Trimming cost V 3 bases and J 3 bases; bases outside gene matches: 14. This CDR3 region has 18 residues. The CDR3 region is CATSDNRDRTLSDYGYTF. The CDR3, as DNA: TGTGCCACCAGTGATAACCGGGACAGGACCCTAAGTGACTATGGCTACACCTTC.